The 28 T cell receptor beta chains presented below share a single source sample, sequenced in a study of regulatory T cells in long-lasting Graves disease. Relying on iRepertoire HTBI primers and Arm-PCR of CDR3 regions, the team built TCR beta libraries. TCRdb used MiXCR to reprocess the multiplex PCR reads, holding one entry per CDR3 protein. The data show approximately 300,000 distinct CDR3 sequences, with under 20% seen just once and about two fifths held by the top ten. Stated time point: newly diagnosed GD, antithyroid drugs for less than 3 months. Scientists built the TCR library using RNA that was extracted from PBMCs. Sequences were derived from peripheral blood mononuclear cells (PBMCs), sampled at new diagnosis, from a patient treated with antithyroid drugs. The receptors were gathered from a female donor with Graves disease.

The chain combines TRBV18 with TRBJ2-3; D is ambiguous. Trimming took 4 bases from V and 3 from J, leaving 8 bases between them. CDR1 is KGHSH, CDR2 LQKENI, per germline. The CDR3 loop spans 13 amino acids. The CDR3, as DNA: TGTGCCAGCTCACGCCGTGAGACAGATACGCAGTATTTT. It encodes CASSRRETDTQYF.

This clonotype was seen once. Sequence at one end of the junction differs from germline and may be a read error. The rearrangement uses TRBV12-3 or TRBV12-4 and TRBJ1-2, with TRBD1 matching over 8 bases. The CDR3 runs 15 residues. The CDR3 protein is CASSYLGQGAGGYTF. Written as DNA, the CDR3 is TGTGCTAGCAGCTACCTGGGGCAGGGGGCTGGTGGCTACACCTTC.

The table lists this clonotype with many counts. The junction and the germline gene differ at one end; a read error may be behind it. The chain recombines TRBV2 with TRBJ1-5; D ambiguous. This CDR3 has 16 residues. Germline V gene sequence: CDR1 SNHLY, CDR2 FYNNEI. CDR3 sequence: CASREGPEVHNQPQHF. In DNA form, the CDR3 reads TGTGCCAGCAGGGAAGGACCGGAGGTACACAATCAGCCCCAGCATTTT.

CDR3 coding DNA: TGTGCCATCAGCGCAGGGAGAACGCAGTATTTT. Encoded protein: CAISAGRTQYF. The V and J genes are TRBV2 and TRBJ2-3, with D possibly called TRBD1 or TRBD2 (5 bases each). The CDR3 has 11 amino acids. The germline gives CDR1 SNHLY, CDR2 FYNNEI. V was clipped by 10 bases and J by 9 bases, with 14 bases between them.

This clonotype was seen a few times. A read error is possible here, since a much larger clone lies one base away. The chain combines TRBV2 with TRBJ2-1; 9 bases align to TRBD2. Germline CDR1 is SNHLY and CDR2 is FYNNEI. CDR3 size: 14 residues. The DNA of the CDR3 is TGTGCCAGCAGTGAATGGCGGGAGGGCAATGTGCAGTTCTTC. It is translated as CASSEWREGNVQFF.

This clonotype has a count of ten or more. The chain employs TRBV7-2 and TRBJ1-5; D unclear. The CDR3 totals 13 residues. V was pared by 2 bases and J by 3 bases, with 5 bases between. CDR1 is SGHTA, CDR2 FQGNSA, per germline. CDR3 DNA sequence: TGTGCCAGCAGCTTAATCGACAATCAGCCCCAGCATTTT. Amino acid sequence: CASSLIDNQPQHF.

This clonotype was seen more than once but under ten times. The chain combines TRBV3-1 with TRBJ2-1; D assignment may be TRBD1 or TRBD2 (5 bases each). CDR3 length: 14 amino acids. Germline lookup yields CDR1 LGHDT and CDR2 YNNKEL (reference sequence). V was shortened by 8 bases and J by 9 bases, with 20 bases between the two germline ends. CDR3 bases: TGTGCCAGCGGCAAGGAAGGGAGTCAGGGTGAGCAGTTCTTC. Translated, it gives CASGKEGSQGEQFF.

In its sample, this clonotype was seen many times. The gene calls are TRBV6-4 and TRBJ2-7; maybe TRBD2 (5 bases). V dropped 5 bases and J dropped 4 bases, with 18 bases sitting between them. CDR1 and CDR2 (germline): MRHNA, SNTAGT. The CDR3 consists of 15 residues. The CDR3 here is CASSYRAGSAYEQYF. CDR3 nucleotides: TGTGCCAGCAGTTACCGGGCAGGTAGCGCTTACGAGCAGTACTTC.

With regard to this clonotype: This probably arose from a read error, given a far larger clone one base away. The chain employs TRBV6-2 or TRBV6-3 and TRBJ1-1; D may be TRBD1 (5 bases). Trimming stripped 4 bases from V and 2 bases from J, with 11 bases between. The CDR3 is 14 residues long. Germline lookup yields CDR1 MNHEY and CDR2 SVGEGT. CDR3 residues: CASSSDRGNTEAFF. CDR3 nucleotide sequence: TGTGCCAGCAGTTCAGACAGAGGAAACACTGAAGCTTTCTTT.

This rearrangement joins TRBV7-3 to TRBJ2-1, with 9 bases aligning to TRBD2. The V gene's germline CDR1 is SGHTA and CDR2 FQGTGA. J was trimmed by 9 bases and V by 5 bases; bases with no gene match: 14. CDR3 length: 16 amino acids. Here the CDR3 DNA reads TGTGCCAGCAGCGCCCTACGATGCGGGAGGGCCTGTGAGCAGTTCTTC. It translates to CASSALRCGRACEQFF.

The CDR3 nucleotides read TGTGCCACCAACAGGGGTGGCAGCAATCAGCCCCAGCATTTT. This gives the protein CATNRGGSNQPQHF. The V gene is TRBV15, the J gene TRBJ1-5, with 7 bases fitting TRBD1. CDR1 and CDR2 (germline): LNHNV, YYDKDF (reference sequence). This CDR3 comprises 14 residues. With 7 bases clipped from V and 1 base from J, the junction kept 4 bases outside the gene matches.

The genes are TRBV29-1 and TRBJ1-2, with D maybe TRBD1 (5 bases). Between the trimmed V and J ends, which lost 4 bases and 5 bases, there was a span of 8 bases. The CDR3 sequence is 11 residues long. Germline CDR1 SQVTM, CDR2 ANQGSEA. CDR3 residues: CSVGGGYGYTF. The CDR3 region has the DNA TGCAGCGTTGGTGGGGGATATGGCTACACCTTC.

There are many counts of this clonotype. For the CDR3, the DNA is TGTGCCAGCAGCTTGGGGGGACGAGGGTCTGGCTACACCTTC. Translating it yields CASSLGGRGSGYTF. The chain combines TRBV13 with TRBJ1-2; a weak D match, TRBD1 (5 bases). The CDR3 extends over 14 amino acids. Germline V gives CDR1 PRHDT, CDR2 FYEKMQ (reference sequence). V shed 3 bases and J shed 7 bases, with 15 bases lying between them.

Ten or more counts support this clonotype. The chain couples TRBV2 to TRBJ2-3; a possible D gene is TRBD2 (7 bases). CDR3 length: 15 amino acids. Per germline, CDR1 SNHLY and CDR2 FYNNEI. V lost 7 bases and J lost 0, with 14 bases in between. The CDR3 bases are TGTGCCAGCAAGGGGGGGAGCCCTAGCACAGATACGCAGTATTTT. Protein product: CASKGGSPSTDTQYF.

This clonotype was seen ten or more times. This CDR3 reads CSARDSGTGRANYGYTF. CDR3 DNA: TGCAGTGCTAGAGATTCCGGGACAGGCCGAGCTAACTATGGCTACACCTTC. This chain joins TRBV20-1 and TRBJ1-2, with 8 bases that match TRBD1. The V segment lost 0 bases and the J segment 0 bases; nucleotides outside the gene matches: 9. CDR1 and CDR2 (germline): DFQATT, SNEGSKA (reference sequence). The CDR3 sequence is 17 residues long.

The genes are TRBV19 and TRBJ1-1, with D uncertain. V was trimmed by 0 bases and J by 10 bases, leaving 12 bases between them. The CDR3 is 13 residues long. Germline CDR1 is LNHDA and CDR2 is SQIVND (reference sequence). The CDR3 sequence is CASSIEASLGAFF. CDR3 nucleotide sequence: TGTGCCAGTAGTATAGAGGCCTCGCTAGGAGCTTTCTTT.

This rearrangement joins TRBV12-3 or TRBV12-4 to TRBJ2-5; 8 bases map to TRBD2. Losses at the gene ends were 6 bases for V and 5 bases for J; bases not matched to a gene: 17. This CDR3 region has 17 residues. The DNA for the CDR3 is TGTGCCAGCAGCCCCCGAAGGAGGACGGGGGGGCACGAGACCCAGTACTTC. This codes for CASSPRRRTGGHETQYF.

This clonotype was recorded at least ten times. V is TRBV3-1 and J is TRBJ1-1, with a possible D match to TRBD1 (6 bases). CDR3 length equals 15 residues. Trimming left V 4 bases short and J 6 bases short, with 18 bases between. Germline V lookup: CDR1 LGHDT, CDR2 YNNKEL (reference sequence). For the CDR3, the DNA is TGTGCCAGCAGCCCCCGAGACGGGACAACGGCTGAAGCTTTCTTT. Its protein product is CASSPRDGTTAEAFF.

In its sample, this clonotype was seen many times. V usage is TRBV10-3 and J usage is TRBJ2-3; possibly TRBD2 for D (5 bases). Germline V gene lookup returns CDR1 ENHRY and CDR2 SYGVKD. The CDR3 extends over 13 amino acids. Trimming cost V 2 bases and J 6 bases, with 9 bases left between them. In DNA, the CDR3 is TGTGCCATCAGTGAGCCCCCGGGGGATACGCAGTATTTT. Protein product: CAISEPPGDTQYF.

Many counts were recorded for this clonotype. V gene TRBV27 combines with J gene TRBJ2-6; D gene uncertain. Germline V gene lookup returns CDR1 MNHEY and CDR2 SMNVEV (reference sequence). CDR3 size: 18 residues. The V end lost 2 bases, the J end lost 0 bases, and 14 bases lay between the germline ends. The CDR3 coding sequence is TGTGCCAGCAGTTTAATGGGTCCCTTTAGCTCTGGGGCCAACGTCCTGACTTTC. Protein sequence: CASSLMGPFSSGANVLTF.

The chain carries TRBV11-2 and TRBJ2-1; 7 bases match TRBD2. The V segment lost 4 bases and the J segment 2 bases; nucleotides outside the gene matches: 5. The length of the CDR3 is 15 residues. Germline values: CDR1 SGHAT, CDR2 FQNNGV. CDR3 coding DNA: TGTGCCAGCAGCTCCACAGCGGGAACCTACAATGAGCAGTTCTTC. Its translation is CASSSTAGTYNEQFF.

This clonotype came up many times. The chain uses TRBV29-1 and TRBJ1-3; D is undetermined. The germline CDR1 and CDR2 sequences are SQVTM and ANQGSEA. The V end lost 2 bases, the J end lost 0 bases, and 5 bases lay between the germline ends. The CDR3 spans 13 residues. CDR3 in amino acids: CSVELGSGNTIYF. In nucleotides, the CDR3 is TGCAGCGTTGAATTGGGCTCTGGAAACACCATATATTTT.

The chain employs TRBV12-5 and TRBJ1-5, with TRBD1 matching 7 bases. The CDR3 runs to 16 residues. V was clipped by 2 bases and J by 0 bases; unmatched bases: 4. The germline V gene encodes CDR1 LGHNT and CDR2 FRNRAP. The CDR3 loop reads CASGLRRGGSNQPQHF. CDR3 nucleotide sequence: TGTGCTAGTGGTTTGCGCAGGGGGGGTAGCAATCAGCCCCAGCATTTT.

This clonotype occurred many times. The chain recombines TRBV5-8 with TRBJ1-4; D remains ambiguous. Germline loops: CDR1 SGHTS, CDR2 YDEGEE. V dropped 7 bases and J dropped 6 bases, with 13 bases sitting between them. The CDR3 has 13 residues. The CDR3 DNA is TGTGCCAGCCTATTCAGTGTTCATGAAAAACTGTTTTTT. This codes for CASLFSVHEKLFF. Full variable domain (missing parts from reference TRBV5-8 and TRBJ1-4): EAGVTQSPTHLIKTRGQQATLRCSPISGHTSVYWYQQALGLGLQFLLWYDEGEERNRGNFPPRFSGRQFPNYSSELNVNALELEDSALYLCASLFSVHEKLFFGSGTQLSVL.

This clonotype was seen more than once but under ten times. The V call is TRBV20-1, the J call TRBJ1-2; no clear D. Trimming removed 6 bases at V and 1 base at J, with 9 bases between. The CDR3 runs 12 residues. Germline CDR1 DFQATT, CDR2 SNEGSKA (reference sequence). The CDR3 DNA reads TGCAGTGCGGGCGAGGGTAACTATGGCTACACCTTC. As protein: CSAGEGNYGYTF.

This clonotype was picked up many times. The chain is built from TRBV6-1 and TRBJ2-5; 7 bases are a match to TRBD2. The length of the CDR3 is 13 residues. Trimming at V came to 6 bases and at J to 3 bases, leaving 4 bases not matched to a gene. CDR1 and CDR2 (germline): MNHNS, SASEGT. CDR3 protein: CASRGLQKETQYF. The CDR3 DNA follows: TGTGCCAGCAGGGGACTACAGAAAGAGACCCAGTACTTC.

This clonotype has ten or more counts. The chain joins TRBV19 to TRBJ2-1, with TRBD1 matching over 7 bases. The germline CDR1 and CDR2 sequences are LNHDA and SQIVND (reference sequence). The CDR3 is 16 amino acids. Germline trimming cut 9 bases from V and 1 base from J; bases unmatched to any gene: 12. CDR3 sequence reads: CASTDRALLSYNEQFF. CDR3 coding DNA: TGTGCCAGCACCGACAGGGCCCTATTGTCCTACAATGAGCAGTTCTTC.

This clonotype was counted many times. The chain uses TRBV3-1 and TRBJ1-1, with no clear D. V lost 1 base and J 0 bases, leaving 18 bases between the germline ends. The CDR3 consists of 18 residues. CDR1 is LGHDT and CDR2 is YNNKEL in the germline V gene (reference sequence). The CDR3 sequence: CASSQGWRAASVNTEAFF. In DNA, the CDR3 is TGTGCCAGCAGCCAAGGGTGGCGGGCCGCCTCAGTGAACACTGAAGCTTTCTTT.